This T cell receptor (beta chain) was identified during a study of blood T cell repertoires in COVID-19. The CDR3 has 14 residues. V was clipped by 3 bases and J by 1 base, with 12 bases between them. CDR1 is DFQATT, CDR2 SNEGSKA, per germline (reference sequence). TCRdb's copy holds only in-frame clones and misses some; the assay was immunoSEQ multiplex PCR. Among 100,000 to 150,000 clones, 60% to 80% were seen once, and the ten largest hold approximately 2%. The receptor was isolated from a woman in her 70s with acute or convalescent COVID-19. The sequenced material came from peripheral blood. V is TRBV20-1 and J is TRBJ2-5; possible D gene TRBD1, 5 bases. CDR3 sequence: CSASGRQLQETQYF. CDR3 nucleotides: TGCAGTGCTAGTGGCCGACAGCTCCAAGAGACCCAGTACTTC.